Sequencing of this T cell receptor beta chain was carried out in a study of OX40 agonist ivuxolimab in advanced cancers. Overall study: Hepatocellular carcinoma, melanoma, renal cell or head and neck cancer was diagnosed in the dose-escalation patients.

Produced via immunoSEQ multiplex PCR; TCRdb's table is partial and in-frame only. The sample includes around 10,000 clones, roughly nine tenths of them seen just once. The sequencing used CD4+ or CD8+ T cells sorted from blood, collected in a trial of the OX40 agonist ivuxolimab. The source of this sequence is an adult with an advanced solid tumor such as melanoma, head and neck, liver or kidney cancer.

CDR3 bases: TGTGCCAGCAGCCTGACAGGGTTGGATGAAAAACTGTTTTTT. Translation: CASSLTGLDEKLFF. The rearrangement joins TRBV5-4 to TRBJ1-4; 7 nucleotides line up with TRBD1. Trimming cost V 4 bases and J 6 bases; bases outside gene matches: 6. Germline V gene data show CDR1 as SGHNT and CDR2 as YYREEE (reference sequence). CDR3 length equals 14 residues.